A selection of T cell receptor beta chains follows, all from one sample in a study of glioma-infiltrating T cells after dendritic cell vaccination. Sequencing was performed with immunoSEQ multiplex PCR; in TCRdb, only in-frame clones are kept and a portion is missing. Of fewer than 25,000 clones detected, around 92% appear once; the ten largest clones hold over 2.5%. Material: blood, obtained after dendritic cell vaccination. The origin of the receptors is a human donor with glioblastoma. Both conserved end residues are part of each CDR3. The D gene is left open where the match is weak. The size of a clone is reported for some rows only, either as once, few or many, or as a class for expanded clones.

d_call clone_size j_call v_call cdr3_nt cdr3_aa
NA NA TRBJ1-2 TRBV6-6 TGTGCCAGCAGCAGGGGAGCTAACTATGGCTACACCTTC CASSRGANYGYTF
TRBD1 NA TRBJ1-1 TRBV5-1 TGCGCCAGCAGCCCCGGGACAGGGGGCTGGGTGAACACTGAAGCTTTCTTT CASSPGTGGWVNTEAFF
TRBD2 NA TRBJ2-2 TRBV6-6 TGTGCCAGCAGGCGCGGGGGGGCAGATGGCGGGGAGCTGTTTTTT CASRRGGADGGELFF
NA NA TRBJ1-4 TRBV5-4 TGTGCCAGCAGTGGAGGGGCGCCTAATGAAAAACTGTTTTTT CASSGGAPNEKLFF
NA NA TRBJ1-5 TRBV18 TGTGCCAGCTCACTAAGCATCAGGGACAATCAGCCCCAGCATTTT CASSLSIRDNQPQHF
TRBD1 once TRBJ1-2 TRBV7-9 TGTGCCAGCAGCCCCTGGGGACAGGGGGACAACTATGGCTACACCTTC CASSPWGQGDNYGYTF
TRBD2 NA TRBJ2-1 TRBV9 TGTGCCAGCAGCGCTAAACTAGCGGGGGGGCCGAATGAGCAGTTCTTC CASSAKLAGGPNEQFF
NA NA TRBJ1-2 TRBV9 TGTGCCAGCAGCGTAGCTGAGGGTCGGGGCTACACCTTC CASSVAEGRGYTF
TRBD2 NA TRBJ2-7 TRBV6-5 TGTGCCAGCAGCCGCCATAGCGGGGAGGCCTACGAGCAGTACTTC CASSRHSGEAYEQYF
NA NA TRBJ2-7 TRBV7-9 TGTGCCAGCAGCTTTCGTGGAGCGTCATCCTACGAGCAGTACTTC CASSFRGASSYEQYF
NA NA TRBJ1-6 TRBV28 TGTGCCAGCAGTTTACCTCAGGGTGCCGGTTCACCCCTCCACTTT CASSLPQGAGSPLHF
NA NA TRBJ1-4 TRBV5-1 TGCGCCAGCAGCTTGGACGGGATGGCAACTAATGAAAAACTGTTTTTT CASSLDGMATNEKLFF
TRBD2 NA TRBJ2-7 TRBV5-1 TGCGCCAGCAGCTTGGAATACAGCGGGGGATCCGAGCAGTACTTC CASSLEYSGGSEQYF
NA NA TRBJ2-3 TRBV4-1 TGCGCCAGCAGCCAACCAGCGGGACAACCTGACACAGATACGCAGTATTTT CASSQPAGQPDTDTQYF
TRBD1 NA TRBJ1-6 TRBV18 TGTGCCAGCTCACTCAGACGGACAGGGATGGGCTCCCCCCTCCACTTT CASSLRRTGMGSPLHF
TRBD1 NA TRBJ1-2 TRBV18 TGTGCCAGCTCACCACAAGGGACAGAGGACTACACCTTC CASSPQGTEDYTF
TRBD1 NA TRBJ2-1 TRBV2 TGTGCCAGCAGTGACGACAGGGCCGACAATGAGCAGTTCTTC CASSDDRADNEQFF
NA NA TRBJ2-5 TRBV5-4 TGTGCCAGCAGCGGGACCGGGACTCCAGAGACCCAGTACTTC CASSGTGTPETQYF
NA NA TRBJ1-2 TRBV5-1 TGCGCCAGCAGCCGGGCGAGACAGCAACCGATCTATGGCTACACCTTC CASSRARQQPIYGYTF
TRBD2 NA TRBJ2-3 TRBV10-3 TGTGCCATCAGCGCGGGACTAGCGGGGACCCTCCCTAGCACAGATACGCAGTATTTT CAISAGLAGTLPSTDTQYF
TRBD1 once TRBJ2-7 TRBV5-1 TGCGCCAGCAGCTTACAGGGGACATCCTACTTC CASSLQGTSYF
NA medium-sized TRBJ2-2 TRBV9 TGTGCCAGCAGCGTAGGGAGCGGGGAGCTGTTTTTT CASSVGSGELFF
TRBD2 NA TRBJ2-3 TRBV4-1 TGCGCCATAGGCCCCGCCTTCCATCTAGCGGGGGTTACAGATACGCAGTATTTT CAIGPAFHLAGVTDTQYF
TRBD1 once TRBJ2-5 TRBV5-1 TGCGCCAGCAGGACAGGGCCCCAAGAGACCCAGTACTTC CASRTGPQETQYF
NA NA TRBJ1-1 TRBV5-5 TGTGCCAGCAGCTTCCTTCTACAGGTGAACACTGAAGCTTTCTTT CASSFLLQVNTEAFF
TRBD2 NA TRBJ2-7 TRBV19 TGTGCCAGTAGTCGAATAGCGGGGGATCTCTCCTACGAGCAGTACTTC CASSRIAGDLSYEQYF
NA once TRBJ1-2 TRBV19 TGTGCCAGTGGAGGCCGTGTGGCGTCCGCTACTGGCTACACCTTC CASGGRVASATGYTF
NA NA TRBJ2-5 TRBV5-4 TGTGCCAGCAGCCCGGGGTTTGTCCAAGAGACCCAGTACTTC CASSPGFVQETQYF
NA NA TRBJ2-2 TRBV10-1 TGCGCCGCCTCACCTCATCGGACCGGGGAGCTGTTTTTT CAASPHRTGELFF
TRBD1 NA TRBJ2-7 TRBV5-8 TGTGCCAGCCGCCGTCGGGACAGGGCTGTCAACGAGCAGTACTTC CASRRRDRAVNEQYF
TRBD2 NA TRBJ2-3 TRBV7-2 TGTGCCAGCAGCCCACTAGCGGGGGGAGGGACGCAGTATTTT CASSPLAGGGTQYF
TRBD1 NA TRBJ1-4 TRBV5-6 TGTGCCAGCAGCACAACACAGGGGGCGAGGGAAAAACTGTTTTTT CASSTTQGAREKLFF
NA NA TRBJ1-2 TRBV7-2 TGTGCCAGCAGCTTAAGGCCCCGGTTTGTGGGGAGTCTCTATGGCTACACCTTC CASSLRPRFVGSLYGYTF
NA NA TRBJ1-3 TRBV2 TGTGCCAGCAGTGACCCAGGGGCGCAAGGAAACACCATATATTTT CASSDPGAQGNTIYF
NA once TRBJ2-1 TRBV11-2 TGTGCCAGCAACAAAAGGGGGTTGAACAATGAGCAGTTCTTC CASNKRGLNNEQFF